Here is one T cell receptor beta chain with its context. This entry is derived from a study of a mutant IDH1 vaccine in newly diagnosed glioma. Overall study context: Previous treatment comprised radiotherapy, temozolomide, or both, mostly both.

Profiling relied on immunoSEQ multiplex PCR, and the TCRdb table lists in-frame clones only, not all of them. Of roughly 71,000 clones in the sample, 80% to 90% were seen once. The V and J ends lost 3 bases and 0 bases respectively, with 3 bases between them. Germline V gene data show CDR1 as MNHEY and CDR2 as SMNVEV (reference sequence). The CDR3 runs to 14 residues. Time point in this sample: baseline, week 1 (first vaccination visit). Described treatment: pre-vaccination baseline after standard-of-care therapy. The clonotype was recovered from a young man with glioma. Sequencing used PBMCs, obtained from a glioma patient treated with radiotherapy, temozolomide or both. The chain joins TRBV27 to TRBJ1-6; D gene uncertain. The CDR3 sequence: CASSLSSYNSPLHF. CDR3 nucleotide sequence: TGTGCCAGCAGTTTGAGCTCCTATAATTCACCCCTCCACTTT.